A selection of T cell receptor beta chains follows, all from one sample in a study of cytomegalovirus exposure and HLA in healthy donors. The assay was immunoSEQ multiplex PCR, and TCRdb's table has in-frame clones only and misses some. The sample records around 140,000 clones, roughly 86% being singletons. The sample was PBMCs. All receptors come from a man aged 18 to 29 in good health and CMV-seropositive. Both conserved end residues are part of each CDR3. A D gene is named only where the DNA matches it firmly. A row's size may be missing; if present it is once, few, many or a size class.

TGTGCCAGCAGCGCCACAGGGGGCTTGGGGGGAAACACCATATATTTT CASSATGGLGGNTIYF TRBJ1-3 TRBV13 TRBD1 .
TGTGCCAGCAGTCTAGGACTAGCGTACATTCAGTACTTC CASSLGLAYIQYF TRBJ2-4 TRBV2 TRBD2 .
TGTGCCATAGGGACTAGCGCATCCTACGAGCAGTACTTC CAIGTSASYEQYF TRBJ2-7 TRBV10-3 TRBD2 .
TGCGCCAGCAGTCCGGGACTAGCTGGACCCTACGAGCAGTACTTC CASSPGLAGPYEQYF TRBJ2-7 TRBV4-1 TRBD2 .
TGCGCCAGCAGCTTGGCCGGTTCCCCTCAGCCCCAGCATTTT CASSLAGSPQPQHF TRBJ1-5 TRBV5-1 . .
TGCAGTGCTAGAACGGGCTATGGCTACACCTTC CSARTGYGYTF TRBJ1-2 TRBV20-1 . .
TGCGCCAGCAGCCTAGGGACAGGCGGAGGCAATCAGCCCCAGCATTTT CASSLGTGGGNQPQHF TRBJ1-5 TRBV5-1 TRBD1 .
TGCGCCAGCATGCAAGCGGGGTATGAGACCCAGTACTTC CASMQAGYETQYF TRBJ2-5 TRBV5-1 TRBD2 .
TGTGCCAGCAGCGTATTCAGCGGGGCTGGCGATACGCAGTATTTT CASSVFSGAGDTQYF TRBJ2-3 TRBV9 TRBD2 .
TGTGCCAGCAGCTTGGGGGCGAGATTCGGAACTGAAGCTTTCTTT CASSLGARFGTEAFF TRBJ1-1 TRBV5-6 . .
TGTGCCAGCAGCTCAGGGGGAATTGGCCAGAACACCGGGGAGCTGTTTTTT CASSSGGIGQNTGELFF TRBJ2-2 TRBV5-4 TRBD1 .
TGTGCCAGCAGCTTCGGCGGGAGTCGAACCAAAAACATTCAGTACTTC CASSFGGSRTKNIQYF TRBJ2-4 TRBV11-3 TRBD2 .
TGTGCCAGCAGGTCTAGCCCCGCTTCCTACGAGCAGTACTTC CASRSSPASYEQYF TRBJ2-7 TRBV27 . once
TGCGCCAACAGGTATTCGGGGGGAAGCACCGGGGAGCTGTTTTTT CANRYSGGSTGELFF TRBJ2-2 TRBV23-1 TRBD2 .
TGTGCCAGCAGCTTAAGGGGGAATTCCTACAATGAGCAGTTCTTC CASSLRGNSYNEQFF TRBJ2-1 TRBV7-8 . few
TGTGCCAGCAGTCCCAGACAGGGGGCGTTTAGTTCACCCCTCCACTTT CASSPRQGAFSSPLHF TRBJ1-6 TRBV6-6 TRBD1 .
TGTGCCAGCAGTTTCGACAGAAAAAACATTCAGTACTTC CASSFDRKNIQYF TRBJ2-4 TRBV6-5 . .
TGTGCCTCCAGGGGGGCCACCTACGAGCAGTACTTC CASRGATYEQYF TRBJ2-7 TRBV30 . .
TGTGCCAGCCGACTCACGACGGGACAGGGGGTCGAGCAGTACTTC CASRLTTGQGVEQYF TRBJ2-7 TRBV19 TRBD1 .
TGTGCCAGCAGCGGAACTAGCGGGGGGTTCCAAGAGACCCAGTACTTC CASSGTSGGFQETQYF TRBJ2-5 TRBV9 TRBD2 .
TGTGCCAGCATTCATGGAGGAGGGAGTGAAAAACTGTTTTTT CASIHGGGSEKLFF TRBJ1-4 TRBV6-1 . .
TGTGCCAGCAGCGTAGGACTAGCGGAAAACACCGGGGAGCTGTTTTTT CASSVGLAENTGELFF TRBJ2-2 TRBV9 TRBD2 .
TGTGCCTGGAGTGTAGGGACAGGGTCGGCCTACGAGCAGTACTTC CAWSVGTGSAYEQYF TRBJ2-7 TRBV30 TRBD1 .
TGTGCCACCCTAAACGAAAGCGTTAACTCCTACAATGAGCAGTTCTTC CATLNESVNSYNEQFF TRBJ2-1 TRBV10-3 . .
TGTGCCAGCAGCTTAGCTTGGAGAGGTGAGCAGTTCTTC CASSLAWRGEQFF TRBJ2-1 TRBV11-3 . once
TGTGCCAGTAGTACAGCCCGAGGGGGGGACACTGAAGCTTTCTTT CASSTARGGDTEAFF TRBJ1-1 TRBV19 . .
TGTGCCAGCAGCGTAGACGGGACACCGTACAATGAGCAGTTCTTC CASSVDGTPYNEQFF TRBJ2-1 TRBV9 . .
TGTGCCAGCTCCGGGACAGACTCCTACGAGCAGTACTTC CASSGTDSYEQYF TRBJ2-7 TRBV18 TRBD1 once